These 28 T cell receptor beta chains share one sample of origin, sequenced in a study of blood T cell repertoires in COVID-19. The protocol was immunoSEQ multiplex PCR, while the TCRdb copy is restricted to in-frame clones and leaves out a portion. The repertoire has 55,000 to 85,000 clones, around 87% of them found once; the top ten carry 10% to 15%. Input material: peripheral blood. These receptors originate from a human donor in a cohort sampled during active COVID-19.

The chain uses TRBV15 and TRBJ2-5, with TRBD2 as a possible D gene (5 bases). With 0 bases removed from V and 5 bases from J, the gap between germline ends came to 13 bases. The CDR3 has 15 residues. The germline V gene has CDR1 LNHNV and CDR2 YYDKDF (reference sequence). As DNA, the CDR3 is TGTGCCACCAGCAGAGAATACGGAAGAGGGGAGACCCAGTACTTC. This codes for CATSREYGRGETQYF.

Written as DNA, the CDR3 is TGCGCCAGCAGCCCAACTAGCGGGGGTGACACCGGGGAGCTGTTTTTT. This translates into CASSPTSGGDTGELFF. This chain connects TRBV4-3 to TRBJ2-2; TRBD2 matches 11 bases. After removal of 4 bases from V and 3 bases from J, the junction contained 4 bases not matched to a gene. From germline, CDR1 is LGHNA and CDR2 YSLEER. The CDR3 loop spans 16 amino acids.

The chain couples TRBV6-5 to TRBJ1-2; TRBD1 matches 7 bases. V gave up 8 bases and J gave up 2 bases; unmatched junction bases: 8. The CDR3 has 14 residues. Germline V CDR1 and CDR2: MNHEY, SVGAGI. In nucleotides, the CDR3 is TGTGCCAGCCGCGTCCTACAGGGGAACTATGGCTACACCTTC. Protein: CASRVLQGNYGYTF.

The chain uses TRBV3-1 (or the pseudogene TRBV3-2) and TRBJ2-7, with 8 bases matching TRBD2. V dropped 2 bases and J dropped 0; count of bases not matched to a gene: 3. Germline V gene sequence: CDR1 LGHDT, CDR2 YNNKEL (reference sequence). There are 15 residues in the CDR3. The CDR3 DNA reads as TGTGCCAGCAGCCAATCGGGGGGGAGCTCCTACGAGCAGTACTTC. Encoded protein: CASSQSGGSSYEQYF.

This clone was seen just once. Here the CDR3 reads CASSAPLNTEAFF. CDR3 sequence (DNA): TGTGCCAGTAGTGCGCCGTTGAACACTGAAGCTTTCTTT. This rearrangement joins TRBV19 to TRBJ1-1; D ambiguous. This CDR3 contains 13 residues. Germline values: CDR1 LNHDA, CDR2 SQIVND (reference sequence). Trimming pared 5 bases from V and 0 bases from J, leaving 7 bases between.

The chain combines TRBV6-5 with TRBJ1-1; D possibly corresponds to TRBD1 (5 bases). Germline-derived CDR1 and CDR2 are MNHEY and SVGAGI. This CDR3 spans 14 amino acids. Trimming removed 8 bases at V and 5 bases at J, with 18 bases between. CDR3 nucleotide sequence: TGTGCCAGCCTGCGGGGGGGAGTTGGAACTGAAGCTTTCTTT. It specifies CASLRGGVGTEAFF.

V gene TRBV5-1 combines with J gene TRBJ2-7, with D perhaps matching TRBD1 (6 bases). V was shortened by 4 bases and J by 1 base, with 21 bases between the two germline ends. This CDR3 spans 17 amino acids. Germline V gives CDR1 SGHRS, CDR2 YFSETQ. The CDR3 bases are TGCGCCAGCAGCAACTTGTTCTCGGACAGCCCATCCTACGAGCAGTACTTC. Encoded protein: CASSNLFSDSPSYEQYF.

V and J are TRBV7-8 and TRBJ2-5; TRBD2 aligns across 9 bases. The CDR3 is made up of 22 amino acids. Germline V lookup: CDR1 SGHVS, CDR2 FQNEAQ. V shed 2 bases, J shed 3 bases, and the junction held 25 bases outside the gene matches. CDR3 loop: CASSLFSVASGGPLRAKETQYF. CDR3 bases: TGTGCCAGCAGCTTATTTTCCGTTGCCAGCGGGGGGCCCCTCAGGGCTAAAGAGACCCAGTACTTC. Filled out from reference TRBV7-8 and TRBJ2-5, the complete variable domain reads GAGVSQSPRYKVAKRGQDVALRCDPISGHVSLFWYQQALGQGPEFLTYFQNEAQLDKSGLPSDRFFAERPEGSVSTLKIQRTQQEDSAVYLCASSLFSVASGGPLRAKETQYFGPGTRLLVL.

The chain uses TRBV10-2 and TRBJ2-3; D is undetermined. Germline assignment: CDR1 WSHSY and CDR2 SAAADI. The V gene lost 0 bases and the J gene lost 5 bases, with 9 bases spanning the gap. This CDR3 has 14 amino acids. CDR3 nucleotides: TGCGCCAGCAGTGAGTCAAAGAAGAGAGATACGCAGTATTTT. This translates into CASSESKKRDTQYF.

The rearrangement uses TRBV2 and TRBJ2-7, with no clear D. The CDR3 has 15 amino acids. Trimming stripped 1 base from V and 2 bases from J, with 12 bases between. The germline V gene has CDR1 SNHLY and CDR2 FYNNEI. As DNA, the CDR3 is TGTGCCAGCAGTGAAGGCAGCGACTGGGCCTACGAGCAGTACTTC. Protein: CASSEGSDWAYEQYF.

The V gene is TRBV11-2, the J gene TRBJ2-2, with D maybe TRBD2 (6 bases). The CDR3 has 16 amino acids. Trimming shortened V by 5 bases and J by 3 bases, and 16 bases separated the two germline ends. Germline V gene data show CDR1 as SGHAT and CDR2 as FQNNGV. In nucleotides, the CDR3 is TGTGCCAGCAGCCCACGACTAGTAGGGGACACCGGGGAGCTGTTTTTT. The encoded protein is CASSPRLVGDTGELFF.

V is TRBV5-1 and J is TRBJ2-5; TRBD1 agrees at 9 bases. This CDR3 is built from 13 residues. Germline V gene lookup returns CDR1 SGHRS and CDR2 YFSETQ. V shed 4 bases, J shed 4 bases, and the junction held 2 bases outside the gene matches. CDR3 nucleotide sequence: TGCGCCAGCAGCCCGGACAGGGGAGAGACCCAGTACTTC. Translated: CASSPDRGETQYF.

V gene TRBV5-6 combines with J gene TRBJ1-2, with a possible D match to TRBD1 (5 bases). The CDR3 covers 13 residues. Germline values: CDR1 SGHDT, CDR2 YYEEEE. The V end was cut by 2 bases, the J end by 5 bases, with 10 bases between. CDR3 sequence (DNA): TGTGCCAGCAGCTTTGGGGGGGAGTATGGCTACACCTTC. It yields the protein CASSFGGEYGYTF.

The chain is built from TRBV3-1 (or the pseudogene TRBV3-2) and TRBJ2-7, with 7 bases aligning to TRBD1. Germline loops: CDR1 LGHDT, CDR2 YNNKEL (reference sequence). Trimming cost V 0 bases and J 0 bases; bases outside gene matches: 8. The CDR3 runs to 17 residues. CDR3 in DNA: TGTGCCAGCAGCCAAGAAGAGATGGGACAGACCTCCTACGAGCAGTACTTC. Amino acid sequence: CASSQEEMGQTSYEQYF.

The chain carries TRBV3-1 (or the pseudogene TRBV3-2) and TRBJ2-7; TRBD1 agrees at 7 bases. Germline assignment: CDR1 LGHDT and CDR2 YNNKEL (reference sequence). V lost 7 bases and J lost 1; bases outside the gene matches: 7. There are 14 residues in the CDR3. The CDR3 region is CASIPTGLSYEQYF. As DNA, the CDR3 is TGTGCCAGCATCCCGACAGGGCTTTCCTACGAGCAGTACTTC.

This clone has just one count. The chain is built from TRBV9 and TRBJ1-1; no firm D call. This CDR3 has 16 amino acids. Germline V gene sequence: CDR1 SGDLS, CDR2 YYNGEE. V was cut by 0 bases and J by 0 bases, with 12 bases left in between. This CDR3 is CASSVEVAGLNTEAFF. In nucleotides, the CDR3 is TGTGCCAGCAGCGTAGAAGTGGCAGGCTTGAACACTGAAGCTTTCTTT.

This clone came up once. The chain has TRBV7-8 and TRBJ2-3; D is undetermined. This CDR3 region has 15 residues. The V gene lost 1 base and the J gene lost 1 base, with 9 bases spanning the gap. Looked up from germline, CDR1 is SGHVS and CDR2 is FQNEAQ. CDR3: CASSLGLPGTDTQYF. The CDR3 DNA is TGTGCCAGCAGCTTAGGACTCCCTGGCACAGATACGCAGTATTTT.

The chain uses TRBV5-1 and TRBJ1-4, with D unclear. Germline values: CDR1 SGHRS, CDR2 YFSETQ. The CDR3 is made up of 16 amino acids. Trimming pared 5 bases from V and 0 bases from J, leaving 14 bases between. Here the CDR3 DNA reads TGCGCCAGCAGTCCCGGGAGCTCGGCAACTAATGAAAAACTGTTTTTT. This sequence encodes CASSPGSSATNEKLFF.

The chain joins TRBV19 to TRBJ2-2; maybe TRBD2 (6 bases). V was shortened by 5 bases and J by 4 bases, with 14 bases between the two germline ends. This CDR3 has 15 amino acids. Germline V gives CDR1 LNHDA, CDR2 SQIVND (reference sequence). As DNA, the CDR3 is TGTGCCAGTAGTTCTCCGGGACTTCGCACCGGGGAGCTGTTTTTT. This encodes CASSSPGLRTGELFF.

The chain carries TRBV27 and TRBJ1-4; 8 bases agree with TRBD1. Looked up from germline, CDR1 is MNHEY and CDR2 is SMNVEV (reference sequence). The CDR3 contains 14 residues. The ends lost 1 base at V and 8 bases at J; junction bases unmatched: 3. The DNA for the CDR3 is TGTGCCAGCAGTTTATACAGGGGGGGGGAAAAACTGTTTTTT. Translated: CASSLYRGGEKLFF.

This chain uses TRBV18 with TRBJ1-3; D is uncertain. Germline V gene sequence: CDR1 KGHSH, CDR2 LQKENI. V lost 1 base, J lost 7 bases, and 8 bases lay in between. CDR3 length: 13 amino acids. The CDR3 loop is CASSPLSANTIYF. For the CDR3, the DNA is TGTGCCAGCTCACCACTCAGCGCTAACACCATATATTTT. The variable domain in full, completed from reference TRBV18 and TRBJ1-3, reads NAGVMQNPRHLVRRRGQEARLRCSPMKGHSHVYWYRQLPEEGLKFMVYLQKENIIDESGMPKERFSAEFPKEGPSILRIQQVVRGDSAAYFCASSPLSANTIYFGEGSWLTVV.

The V and J genes are TRBV9 and TRBJ2-1, with D perhaps TRBD1 (6 bases). The germline V gene has CDR1 SGDLS and CDR2 YYNGEE. This CDR3 is 14 amino acids long. The germline V and J ends were trimmed by 4 bases and 5 bases, with 13 bases remaining between them. The CDR3 here is CASSPYRDDNEQFF. CDR3 DNA: TGTGCCAGCAGCCCTTACAGGGATGACAATGAGCAGTTCTTC.

The chain combines TRBV10-3 with TRBJ1-5, with 9 bases that match TRBD1. CDR1 ENHRY and CDR2 SYGVKD come from the germline V gene. J lost 7 bases, V lost 4 bases, and 8 bases had no gene match. This CDR3 is 15 amino acids long. The CDR3 spells CAISGRGQGGQPQHF. The CDR3 bases are TGTGCCATCAGTGGACGGGGACAGGGAGGACAGCCCCAGCATTTT.

This chain joins TRBV7-9 and TRBJ1-4; 9 bases are shared with TRBD1. The CDR3 runs 17 residues. After removal of 3 bases from V and 4 bases from J, the junction contained 9 bases not matched to a gene. Germline V CDR1 and CDR2: SEHNR, FQNEAQ (reference sequence). For the CDR3, the DNA is TGTGCCAGCAGCTTCCTTCCCGGGACAGGGTTTAATGAAAAACTGTTTTTT. This encodes CASSFLPGTGFNEKLFF.

This chain uses TRBV29-1 with TRBJ2-2; no firm D call. Trimming took 6 bases from V and 1 from J, leaving 6 bases between them. The germline V gene has CDR1 SQVTM and CDR2 ANQGSEA. The CDR3 loop spans 12 amino acids. The CDR3 bases are TGCAGCGTGAACAGGAACACCGGGGAGCTGTTTTTT. It translates to CSVNRNTGELFF.

V is TRBV12-3 or TRBV12-4 and J is TRBJ1-2, with unresolved D. Trimming removed 4 bases from V and 4 bases from J, with 10 bases in between. The CDR3 is 13 amino acids. CDR3 in amino acids: CASSYGTVYGYTF. The CDR3 DNA reads TGTGCCAGCAGTTATGGCACAGTCTATGGCTACACCTTC.

In this sample, this clone turned up a few times. The chain combines TRBV10-3 with TRBJ1-2; TRBD1 agrees at 8 bases. The CDR3 has 14 amino acids. With V trimmed by 10 bases and J by 5 bases, 12 bases remained unmatched. Germline V CDR1 and CDR2: ENHRY, SYGVKD. The CDR3 here is CATRTFGQGYGYTF. Written as DNA, the CDR3 is TGTGCCACCAGGACTTTCGGACAGGGATATGGCTACACCTTC.

The J gene is TRBJ2-2, the V gene TRBV12-3 or TRBV12-4; possible D gene TRBD1, 6 bases. The CDR3 is made up of 12 amino acids. Trimming removed 6 bases at V and 8 bases at J, with 10 bases between. CDR3 sequence reads: CASSTGTGELFF. CDR3 coding DNA: TGTGCCAGCAGCACCGGGACAGGGGAGCTGTTTTTT.